These T cell receptor beta chains were read from a single sample in a study of STAT5B mutations in CD4+ large granular lymphocyte leukemia. TCRdb's table, derived via immunoSEQ multiplex PCR, lists solely in-frame clones and lacks some. The sample lists approximately 32,000 clones; about 87% were seen once. Sequencing was carried out using CD4+ T cells from blood buffy coats. The receptors derive from a human donor in good health. Both conserved end residues are part of each CDR3. Each record gives: D gene, clone size, J gene, V gene, CDR3 DNA, CDR3 protein. A D gene is named only where the DNA matches it firmly. Where a row states a size, it is once, few, many or the class of an expanded clone; other rows omit it.

>NA|NA|TRBJ1-2|TRBV6-4
TGTGCCAGCAGTCCAGAACGAGCAACCTATGGCTACACCTTC
CASSPERATYGYTF
>NA|NA|TRBJ1-3|TRBV9
TGTGCCAGCAGCGGCCCCGGACAGACCACCTCTGGAAACACCATATATTTT
CASSGPGQTTSGNTIYF
>NA|few|TRBJ1-2|TRBV9
TGTGCCAGCAGCGTAGAAAGGTGGGGCTATGGCTACACCTTC
CASSVERWGYGYTF
>NA|NA|TRBJ2-7|TRBV19
TGTGCCAGTAGTATAGCAGGGAGCCCCTACTACGAGCAGTACTTC
CASSIAGSPYYEQYF
>TRBD1|NA|TRBJ2-5|TRBV6-1
TGTGCCAGCAGTAAGGGACAGGGGACACAAGAGACCCAGTACTTC
CASSKGQGTQETQYF
>NA|NA|TRBJ2-7|TRBV25-1
TGTGCCAGCAGTGAATTTGGTGTGGGGGGCGAGCAGTACTTC
CASSEFGVGGEQYF
>NA|NA|TRBJ1-6|TRBV11-2
TGTGCCAGCAGCTTGGGTAACTCCTATAATTCACCCCTCCACTTT
CASSLGNSYNSPLHF
>TRBD1|NA|TRBJ2-5|TRBV7-2
TGTGCCAGCAGCAGGGACAGGGGCTCTGAGACCCAGTACTTC
CASSRDRGSETQYF
>TRBD1|NA|TRBJ1-6|TRBV4-1
TGCGCCAGCAGCCGACTCGCCGGGACAGCTTCAGGTTCACCCCTCCACTTT
CASSRLAGTASGSPLHF
>TRBD2|NA|TRBJ2-3|TRBV5-4
TGTGCCAGCAGCTTCCGTCTAGCGGATTCCACAGATACGCAGTATTTT
CASSFRLADSTDTQYF
>TRBD1|NA|TRBJ2-6|TRBV11-2
TGTGCCAGCAGCTCCTTCCAGGACAGGAACTCTGGGGCCAACGTCCTGACTTTC
CASSSFQDRNSGANVLTF
>NA|once|TRBJ1-2|TRBV7-3
TGTGCCAGCAGTCAAATACCTGCGGGGGGCCGAAACTATGGCTACACCTTC
CASSQIPAGGRNYGYTF
>TRBD2|few|TRBJ2-3|TRBV9
TGTGCCAGCAGCGTAGGCGGGGGGCCAAGCACAGATACGCAGTATTTT
CASSVGGGPSTDTQYF
>NA|NA|TRBJ2-5|TRBV7-2
TGTGCCAGCAGCTTAGTCGGGCCCTACGAGGGGGCCCAGTACTTC
CASSLVGPYEGAQYF
>TRBD1|NA|TRBJ1-6|TRBV4-3
TGCGCCAGCAGCCAAGATTTGCCGGGACAGTATTCAGTAACCTATAATTCACCCCTCCACTTT
CASSQDLPGQYSVTYNSPLHF
>NA|NA|TRBJ1-4|TRBV7-8
TGTGCCAGCAGCTCACGGCGGCTAACTAATGAAAAACTGTTTTTT
CASSSRRLTNEKLFF
>NA|NA|TRBJ1-1|TRBV6-5
TGTGCCAGCAGTTACGCCGGGGGGGCTTTCTTT
CASSYAGGAFF
>NA|NA|TRBJ1-3|TRBV11-2
TGTGCCAGCAGGTCAGGGTACTCTGGAAACACCATATATTTT
CASRSGYSGNTIYF
>NA|NA|TRBJ2-7|TRBV6-1
TGTGCCAGCAGTGAAATGGTGACGACCCCCTACGAGCAGTACTTC
CASSEMVTTPYEQYF
>TRBD1|NA|TRBJ1-2|TRBV10-3
TGTGCCATCAGCGAAGACAGGGCAGCCTATGGCTACACCTTC
CAISEDRAAYGYTF
>NA|NA|TRBJ2-5|TRBV5-1
TGCGCCAGCAGCTTGGGTACAGGTTCAAGTCAAGAGACCCAGTACTTC
CASSLGTGSSQETQYF
>NA|NA|TRBJ2-5|TRBV5-8
TGTGCCAGCAGCTTGTCTCGAGAGACCCAGTACTTC
CASSLSRETQYF
>NA|NA|TRBJ1-2|TRBV5-4
TGTGCCAGCAGCTTGGCTGGCGGACAGTACTATGGCTACACCTTC
CASSLAGGQYYGYTF
>NA|NA|TRBJ2-5|TRBV7-2
TGTGCCAGCAGCTGGGTAAGACAAGAGACCCAGTACTTC
CASSWVRQETQYF
>NA|NA|TRBJ2-5|TRBV10-1
TGCGCCAGCAGCCAGGGGGGCCAAGAGACCCAGTACTTC
CASSQGGQETQYF
>NA|NA|TRBJ1-2|TRBV6-6
TGTGCCAGCAACATAAGGGGGAGGACTCGAGGCTACACCTTC
CASNIRGRTRGYTF
>NA|NA|TRBJ1-5|TRBV10-3
TGTGCCAGCCCGGTGGGGGTTAAAAATCAGCCCCAGCATTTT
CASPVGVKNQPQHF
>NA|NA|TRBJ1-6|TRBV7-2
TGTGCCAGCAGCTTAGGTCTGCGCCTCAATTCACCCCTCCACTTT
CASSLGLRLNSPLHF